Here is one T cell receptor (beta chain) with its context. The antigen remains unidentified. The CDR3 contains 14 residues. V gave up 4 bases and J gave up 4 bases, with 10 bases separating them. From germline, CDR1 is LGHNA and CDR2 YSLEER. TCRdb's copy holds only in-frame clones and misses some; the assay was immunoSEQ multiplex PCR. Of about 17,000 clones detected, 80% appear once; the ten largest clones hold approximately 18%. Graft specimens yielded both intraepithelial and lamina propria lymphocytes. The data derive from a study of graft-versus-host responses after intestinal transplantation. Study-wide background: Transplant recipients had multivisceral, liver-intestinal, or isolated intestinal grafts. Every recipient had anti-thymocyte globulin induction and two to four years of tacrolimus plus steroids.

Study outcomes and limitations: The marrow of recipients harbored GvH clones, and ileum or blood showed some of them first.

This sequence originates from a human patient who received an intestinal transplant, so some T cells may come from the graft donor. The sequencing used ileum tissue, collected roughly 110 days after intestinal transplant. The chain employs TRBV4-3 and TRBJ2-2, with unresolved D. The DNA for the CDR3 is TGCGCCAGCAGCCCAGGACCGGTCACCGGGGAGCTGTTTTTT. As protein: CASSPGPVTGELFF.